The clone carrying this T cell receptor (beta chain) was observed a handful of times. The V gene's germline CDR1 is SGHTA and CDR2 FQGTGA. There are 14 residues in the CDR3. V dropped 1 base and J dropped 8 bases, with 13 bases sitting between them. The data were taken from a study of T-cell memory formation after mild COVID-19. Turning to the study itself: Largely, the TCR clusters proved donor specific.

From the 5' RACE reads, TCRdb called clonotypes with MiXCR, one entry per CDR3 protein. The sample includes under 300,000 distinct CDR3 sequences, roughly 10% of them seen just once. The specimen sequenced was PBMCs or a T cell subset sorted from them (not recorded which). This clonotype originated in a man between 18 and 29 years old who had mild COVID-19 (a few samples of this study predate the infection). Cell type and time point are not known. J is TRBJ2-3 and V is TRBV7-3; tentative D call: TRBD2 (5 bases). CDR3 loop: CASSLMDLSGTQYF. In DNA, the CDR3 is TGTGCCAGCAGCTTAATGGATCTCAGCGGTACGCAGTATTTT.